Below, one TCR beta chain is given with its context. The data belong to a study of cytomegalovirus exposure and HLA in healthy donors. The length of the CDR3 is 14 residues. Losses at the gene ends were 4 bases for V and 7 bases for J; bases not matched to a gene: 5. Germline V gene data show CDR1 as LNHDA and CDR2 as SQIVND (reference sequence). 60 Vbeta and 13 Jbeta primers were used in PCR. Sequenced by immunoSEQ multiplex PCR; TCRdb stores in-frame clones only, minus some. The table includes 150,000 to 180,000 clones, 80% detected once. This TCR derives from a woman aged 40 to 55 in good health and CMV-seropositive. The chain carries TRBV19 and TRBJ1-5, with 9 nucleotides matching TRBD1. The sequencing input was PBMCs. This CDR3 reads CASSTQGASQPQHF. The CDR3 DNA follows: TGTGCCAGTAGTACACAGGGGGCGAGCCAGCCCCAGCATTTT.